A single sample is the source of the 9 T cell receptor beta chains below, sequenced in a study of blood T cells in healthy people across ages. The authors ran a second PCR of about 6 to 11 cycles using a sample-barcoded 5' primer and a J-beta primer mix. MiXCR was run by TCRdb on the 5' RACE reads, yielding one entry per CDR3 protein. This sample has some 760,000 distinct CDR3 sequences, with more than 20% found just once. The sample was also linked to a second study, of T cells of mothers and their children.

Sequenced sample: blood. Every receptor here comes from a boy aged 5-17 years in good health.

This clonotype was recorded a few times. J is TRBJ2-5 and V is TRBV28, with D perhaps matching TRBD1 or TRBD2 (5 bases each). The CDR3 covers 15 residues. CDR1 MDHEN and CDR2 SYDVKM come from the germline V gene. V was trimmed by 5 bases and J by 3 bases, leaving 16 bases between them. The CDR3 loop reads CASSPGRPSKETQYF. The DNA of the CDR3 is TGTGCCAGCAGTCCGGGGCGGCCGTCAAAAGAGACCCAGTACTTC.

CDR3 in amino acids: CASRSRDRGYGANVLTF. CDR3 bases: TGTGCCAGCAGGAGCCGGGACAGGGGGTATGGGGCCAACGTCCTGACTTTC. The chain uses TRBV28 and TRBJ2-6; 11 nucleotides agree with TRBD1. V was pared by 6 bases and J by 3 bases, with 7 bases of the junction left unmatched. The CDR3 spans 17 residues. Germline CDR1 MDHEN, CDR2 SYDVKM.

This clonotype has more than one count but fewer than ten. V is TRBV12-3 or TRBV12-4 and J is TRBJ2-1, with 9 bases identical to TRBD2. V shed 4 bases, J shed 5 bases, and the junction held 9 bases outside the gene matches. The CDR3 has 16 residues. The CDR3 DNA sequence: TGTGCCAGCAGTTCCCATAGCGGGAGTTTTAACAATGAGCAGTTCTTC. This translates into CASSSHSGSFNNEQFF.

The chain combines TRBV27 with TRBJ1-4; D ambiguous. V lost 5 bases, J lost 0 bases, and 10 bases lay in between. The CDR3 is made up of 15 amino acids. Germline lookup yields CDR1 MNHEY and CDR2 SMNVEV (reference sequence). In nucleotides, the CDR3 is TGTGCCAGCAGTCCAGGACGGGCAACTAATGAAAAACTGTTTTTT. It encodes CASSPGRATNEKLFF.

The V gene is TRBV5-1, the J gene TRBJ2-3; D is possibly TRBD2 (6 bases). Germline V gene data show CDR1 as SGHRS and CDR2 as YFSETQ. This CDR3 comprises 15 residues. Trimming took off 1 base at V and 1 base at J, with 10 bases between the two ends. The CDR3 here is CASSLRWEGTDTQYF. The CDR3, as DNA: TGCGCCAGCAGCTTGAGGTGGGAGGGCACAGATACGCAGTATTTT.

V usage is TRBV27 and J usage is TRBJ1-1, with TRBD1 as a possible D gene (5 bases). Deletions cut 5 bases from V and 5 bases from J, with 18 bases between. Germline V lookup: CDR1 MNHEY, CDR2 SMNVEV (reference sequence). The CDR3 is 15 amino acids. CDR3 amino acids: CASSPPARVRTEAFF. The CDR3 DNA is TGTGCCAGCAGTCCCCCGGCCAGGGTTCGGACTGAAGCTTTCTTT.

The chain couples TRBV5-5 to TRBJ2-1; TRBD1 aligns across 8 bases. The CDR3 has 15 amino acids. V lost 3 bases, J lost 6 bases, and 8 bases stayed unmatched. CDR1 and CDR2 from the germline V gene are SGHKS and YYEKEE (reference sequence). CDR3 bases: TGTGCCAGCAGCTGGGGGACAGGAGTATTCAATGAGCAGTTCTTC. It is translated as CASSWGTGVFNEQFF.

In its sample, this clonotype was seen a few times. The genes are TRBV28 and TRBJ1-4, with 7 bases matching TRBD1. The CDR3 is 14 residues long. V lost 6 bases, J lost 1 base, and 2 bases stayed unmatched. Germline V gene sequence: CDR1 MDHEN, CDR2 SYDVKM. The CDR3 region is CASSRGKTNEKLFF. CDR3 nucleotides: TGTGCCAGCAGCAGGGGGAAAACTAATGAAAAACTGTTTTTT. Based on the CDR3 plus reference TRBV28 and TRBJ1-4, the full variable domain is DVKVTQSSRYLVKRTGEKVFLECVQDMDHENMFWYRQDPGLGLRLIYFSYDVKMKEKGDIPEGYSVSREKKERFSLILESASTNQTSMYLCASSRGKTNEKLFFGSGTQLSVL.

This clonotype was picked up many times. The rearrangement uses TRBV9 and TRBJ2-2; D gene uncertain. The CDR3 is 14 amino acids. V shed 2 bases and J shed 3 bases, with 8 bases lying between them. In germline, CDR1 is SGDLS, CDR2 YYNGEE. The CDR3 loop is CASSVSTDTGELFF. As DNA, the CDR3 is TGTGCCAGCAGCGTCAGCACAGACACCGGGGAGCTGTTTTTT.